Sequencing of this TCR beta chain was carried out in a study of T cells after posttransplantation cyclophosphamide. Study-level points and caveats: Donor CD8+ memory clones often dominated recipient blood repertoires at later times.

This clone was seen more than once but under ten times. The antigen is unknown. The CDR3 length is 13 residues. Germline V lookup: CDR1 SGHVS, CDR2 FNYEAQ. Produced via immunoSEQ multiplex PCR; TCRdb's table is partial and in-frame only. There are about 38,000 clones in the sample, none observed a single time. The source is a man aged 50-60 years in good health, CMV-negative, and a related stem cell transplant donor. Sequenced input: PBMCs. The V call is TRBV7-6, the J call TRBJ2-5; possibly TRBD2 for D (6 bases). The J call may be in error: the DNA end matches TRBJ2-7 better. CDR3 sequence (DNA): TGTGCCAGCAGCTTGGAGGGTCCCAACGAGCAGTACTTC. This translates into CASSLEGPNEQYF.